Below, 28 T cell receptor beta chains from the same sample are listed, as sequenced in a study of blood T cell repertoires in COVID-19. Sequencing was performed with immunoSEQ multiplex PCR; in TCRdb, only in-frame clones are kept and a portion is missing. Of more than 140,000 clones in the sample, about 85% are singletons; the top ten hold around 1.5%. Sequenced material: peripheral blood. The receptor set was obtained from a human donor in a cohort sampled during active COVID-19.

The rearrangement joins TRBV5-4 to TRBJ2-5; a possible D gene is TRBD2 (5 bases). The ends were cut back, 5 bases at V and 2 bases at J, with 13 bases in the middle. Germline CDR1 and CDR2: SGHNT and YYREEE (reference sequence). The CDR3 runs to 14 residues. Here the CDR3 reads CASRGSQRQETQYF. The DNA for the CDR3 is TGTGCCAGCAGGGGAAGTCAGCGGCAAGAGACCCAGTACTTC.

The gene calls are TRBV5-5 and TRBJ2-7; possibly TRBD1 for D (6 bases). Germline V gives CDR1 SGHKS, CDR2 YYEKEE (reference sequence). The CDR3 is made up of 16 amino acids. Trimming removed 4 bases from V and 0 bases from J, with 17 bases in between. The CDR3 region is CASSPRQAGVSYEQYF. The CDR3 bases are TGTGCCAGCAGCCCCAGACAGGCAGGGGTCTCCTACGAGCAGTACTTC.

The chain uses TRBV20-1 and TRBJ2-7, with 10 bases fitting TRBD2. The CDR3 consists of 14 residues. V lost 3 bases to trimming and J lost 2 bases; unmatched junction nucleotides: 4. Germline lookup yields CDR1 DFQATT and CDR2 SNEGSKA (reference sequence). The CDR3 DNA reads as TGCAGTGCTAGTCGAAGCGGGAGGGCCTACGAGCAGTACTTC. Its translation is CSASRSGRAYEQYF.

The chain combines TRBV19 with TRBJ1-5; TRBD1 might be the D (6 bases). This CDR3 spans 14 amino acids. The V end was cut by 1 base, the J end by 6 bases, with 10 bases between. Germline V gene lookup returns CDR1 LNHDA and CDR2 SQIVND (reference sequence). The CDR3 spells CASSIGDNRQPQHF. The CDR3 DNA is TGTGCCAGTAGTATAGGGGACAATCGTCAGCCCCAGCATTTT. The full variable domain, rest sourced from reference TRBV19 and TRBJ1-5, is DGGITQSPKYLFRKEGQNVTLSCEQNLNHDAMYWYRQDPGQGLRLIYYSQIVNDFQKGDIAEGYSVSREKKESFPLTVTSAQKNPTAFYLCASSIGDNRQPQHFGDGTRLSIL.

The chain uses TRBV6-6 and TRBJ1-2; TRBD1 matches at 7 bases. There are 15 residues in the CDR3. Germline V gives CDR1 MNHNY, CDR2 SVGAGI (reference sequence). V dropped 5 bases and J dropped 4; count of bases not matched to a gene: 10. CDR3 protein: CASSPERGRGYGYTF. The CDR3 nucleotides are TGTGCCAGCAGTCCCGAAAGGGGGCGAGGCTATGGCTACACCTTC.

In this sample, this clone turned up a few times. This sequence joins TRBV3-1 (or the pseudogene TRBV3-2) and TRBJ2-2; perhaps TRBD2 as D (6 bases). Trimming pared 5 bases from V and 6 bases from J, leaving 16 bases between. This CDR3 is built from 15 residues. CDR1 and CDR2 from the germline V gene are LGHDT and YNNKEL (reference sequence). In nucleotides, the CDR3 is TGTGCCAGCAGCATTCGGGACTCTCCTGCCGGGGAGCTGTTTTTT. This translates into CASSIRDSPAGELFF.

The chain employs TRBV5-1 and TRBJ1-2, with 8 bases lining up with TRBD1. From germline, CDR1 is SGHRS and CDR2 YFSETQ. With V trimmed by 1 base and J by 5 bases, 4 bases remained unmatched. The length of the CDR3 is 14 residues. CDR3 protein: CASSLRQGPYGYTF. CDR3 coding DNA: TGCGCCAGCAGCTTGCGACAGGGGCCTTATGGCTACACCTTC. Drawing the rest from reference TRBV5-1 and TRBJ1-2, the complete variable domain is KAGVTQTPRYLIKTRGQQVTLSCSPISGHRSVSWYQQTPGQGLQFLFEYFSETQRNKGNFPGRFSGRQFSNSRSEMNVSTLELGDSALYLCASSLRQGPYGYTFGSGTRLTVV.

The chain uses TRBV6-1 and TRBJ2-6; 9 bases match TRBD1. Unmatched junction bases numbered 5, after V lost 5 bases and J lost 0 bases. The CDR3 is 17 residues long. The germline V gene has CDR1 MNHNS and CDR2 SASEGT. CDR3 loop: CASSKGQGFSGANVLTF. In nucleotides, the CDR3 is TGTGCCAGCAGTAAAGGACAGGGGTTCTCTGGGGCCAACGTCCTGACTTTC.

This CDR3 is CSVTTGTSGTYNEQFF. The CDR3 region has the DNA TGCAGCGTAACAACCGGGACTAGCGGGACCTACAATGAGCAGTTCTTC. The chain carries TRBV29-1 and TRBJ2-1, with 13 bases fitting TRBD2. Germline lookup yields CDR1 SQVTM and CDR2 ANQGSEA. Trimming took 6 bases from V and 2 from J; bases not matched to a gene: 7. The CDR3 has 16 residues.

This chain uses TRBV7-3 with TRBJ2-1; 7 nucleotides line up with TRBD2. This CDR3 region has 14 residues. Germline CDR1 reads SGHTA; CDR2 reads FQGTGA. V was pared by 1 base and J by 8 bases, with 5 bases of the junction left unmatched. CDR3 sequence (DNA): TGTGCCAGCAGCTTAATTGGCGGGAGCGATGAGCAGTTCTTC. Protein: CASSLIGGSDEQFF.

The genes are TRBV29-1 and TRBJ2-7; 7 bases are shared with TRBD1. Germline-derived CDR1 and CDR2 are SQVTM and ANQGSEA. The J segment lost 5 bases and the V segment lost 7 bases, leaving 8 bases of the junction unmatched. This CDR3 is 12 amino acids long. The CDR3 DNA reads TGCAGCGCTGAGGTGACAGGGAACGAGCAGTACTTC. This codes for CSAEVTGNEQYF.

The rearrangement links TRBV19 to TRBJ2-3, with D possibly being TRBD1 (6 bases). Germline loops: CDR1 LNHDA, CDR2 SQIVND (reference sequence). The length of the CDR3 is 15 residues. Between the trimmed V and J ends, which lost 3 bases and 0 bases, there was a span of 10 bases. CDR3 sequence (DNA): TGTGCCAGTAGTATTACAGGGCCCAGCACAGATACGCAGTATTTT. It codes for CASSITGPSTDTQYF.

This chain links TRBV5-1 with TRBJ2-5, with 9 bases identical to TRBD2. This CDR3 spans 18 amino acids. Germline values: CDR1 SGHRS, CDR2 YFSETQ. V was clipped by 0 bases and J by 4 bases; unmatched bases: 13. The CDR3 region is CASSLDVGGRVEGETQYF. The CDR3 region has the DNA TGCGCCAGCAGCTTGGACGTGGGCGGGAGGGTAGAGGGAGAGACCCAGTACTTC.

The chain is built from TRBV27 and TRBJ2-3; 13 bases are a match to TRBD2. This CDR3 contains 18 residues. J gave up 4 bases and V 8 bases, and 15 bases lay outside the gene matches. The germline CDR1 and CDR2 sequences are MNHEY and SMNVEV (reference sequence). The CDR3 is CASFQGLAGSSLPDTQYF. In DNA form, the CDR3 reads TGTGCCAGCTTTCAGGGACTAGCGGGATCGTCCCTTCCAGATACGCAGTATTTT.

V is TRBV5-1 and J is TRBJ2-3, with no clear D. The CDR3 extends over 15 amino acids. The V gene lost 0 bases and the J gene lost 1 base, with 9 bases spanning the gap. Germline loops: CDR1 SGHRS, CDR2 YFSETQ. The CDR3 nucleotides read TGCGCCAGCAGCTTGGAATTGCTAGGCACAGATACGCAGTATTTT. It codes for CASSLELLGTDTQYF.

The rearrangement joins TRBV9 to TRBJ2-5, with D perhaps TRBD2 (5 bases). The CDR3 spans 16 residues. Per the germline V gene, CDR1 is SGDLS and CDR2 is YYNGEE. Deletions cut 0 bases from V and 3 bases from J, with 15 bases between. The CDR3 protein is CASSVGPGVGEETQYF. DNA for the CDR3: TGTGCCAGCAGCGTAGGTCCTGGCGTCGGGGAAGAGACCCAGTACTTC.

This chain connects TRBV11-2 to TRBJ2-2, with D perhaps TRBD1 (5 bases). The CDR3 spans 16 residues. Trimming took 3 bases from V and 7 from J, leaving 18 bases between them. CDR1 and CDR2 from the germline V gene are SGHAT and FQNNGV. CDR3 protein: CASSLSQGVVLGELFF. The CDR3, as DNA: TGTGCCAGCAGCTTGTCCCAGGGCGTCGTCCTCGGGGAGCTGTTTTTT.

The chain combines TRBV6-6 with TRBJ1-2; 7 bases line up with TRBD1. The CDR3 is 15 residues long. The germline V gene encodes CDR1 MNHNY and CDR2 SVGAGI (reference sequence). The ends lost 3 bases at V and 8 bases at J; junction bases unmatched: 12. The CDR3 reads CASSYDPRQGLGYTF. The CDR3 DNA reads TGTGCCAGCAGTTATGACCCCAGACAGGGCTTAGGCTACACCTTC.

The CDR3 here is CASRTGGVGQYF. CDR3 bases: TGTGCCAGCAGGACAGGAGGAGTAGGGCAGTACTTC. The rearrangement uses TRBV28 and TRBJ2-7; TRBD1 is a possible D gene (6 bases). This CDR3 has 12 residues. Germline V CDR1 and CDR2: MDHEN, SYDVKM. Trimming took off 6 bases at V and 9 bases at J, with 15 bases between the two ends.

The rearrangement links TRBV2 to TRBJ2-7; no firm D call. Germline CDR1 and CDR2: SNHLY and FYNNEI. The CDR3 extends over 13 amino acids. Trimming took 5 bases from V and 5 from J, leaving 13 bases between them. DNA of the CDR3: TGTGCCAGCAGTCGAAGCTGGTCCCACGAGCAGTACTTC. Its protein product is CASSRSWSHEQYF. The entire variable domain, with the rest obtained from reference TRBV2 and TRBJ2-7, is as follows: EPEVTQTPSHQVTQMGQEVILRCVPISNHLYFYWYRQILGQKVEFLVSFYNNEISEKSEIFDDQFSVERPDGSNFTLKIRSTKLEDSAMYFCASSRSWSHEQYFGPGTRLTVT.

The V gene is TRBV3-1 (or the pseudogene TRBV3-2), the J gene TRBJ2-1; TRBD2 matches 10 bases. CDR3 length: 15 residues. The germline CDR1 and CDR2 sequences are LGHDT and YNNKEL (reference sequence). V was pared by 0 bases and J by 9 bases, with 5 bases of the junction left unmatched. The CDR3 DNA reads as TGTGCCAGCAGCCAAGATCAGGTAGCGGGAGGTGAGCAGTTCTTC. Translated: CASSQDQVAGGEQFF.

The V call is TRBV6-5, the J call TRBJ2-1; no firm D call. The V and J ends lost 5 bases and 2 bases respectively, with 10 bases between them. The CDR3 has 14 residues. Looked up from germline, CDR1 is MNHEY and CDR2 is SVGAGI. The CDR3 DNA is TGTGCCAGCAGTAAGGCCACTACCTACAATGAGCAGTTCTTC. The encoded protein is CASSKATTYNEQFF.

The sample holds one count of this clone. CDR3 DNA: TGTGCCAGCAGCAAAGACAACATTGCTCAGCCCCAGCATTTT. Protein product: CASSKDNIAQPQHF. The gene calls are TRBV5-5 and TRBJ1-5; unclear D gene. In germline, CDR1 is SGHKS, CDR2 YYEKEE (reference sequence). The length of the CDR3 is 14 residues. The germline V and J ends were trimmed by 4 bases and 6 bases, with 14 bases remaining between them.

The CDR3, as DNA: TGCGCCAGCACCCCGGGGACTACCTACGAGCAGTACTTC. Translation: CASTPGTTYEQYF. The V gene is TRBV5-1, the J gene TRBJ2-7; TRBD2 aligns across 7 bases. Unmatched junction bases numbered 5, after V lost 6 bases and J lost 2 bases. Per the germline V gene, CDR1 is SGHRS and CDR2 is YFSETQ. CDR3 size: 13 residues.

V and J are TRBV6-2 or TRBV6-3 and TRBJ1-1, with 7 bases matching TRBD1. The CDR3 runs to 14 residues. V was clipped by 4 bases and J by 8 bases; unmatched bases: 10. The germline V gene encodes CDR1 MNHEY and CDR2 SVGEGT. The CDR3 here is CASSWPTGNEEAFF. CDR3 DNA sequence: TGTGCCAGCAGTTGGCCGACAGGGAATGAGGAAGCTTTCTTT.

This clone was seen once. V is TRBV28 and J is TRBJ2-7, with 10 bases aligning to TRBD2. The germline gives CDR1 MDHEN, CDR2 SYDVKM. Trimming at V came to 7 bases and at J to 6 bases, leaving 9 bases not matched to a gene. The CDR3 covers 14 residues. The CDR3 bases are TGTGCCAGCACCCTTAGCGGGGGGATCTTCGAGCAGTACTTC. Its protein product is CASTLSGGIFEQYF.

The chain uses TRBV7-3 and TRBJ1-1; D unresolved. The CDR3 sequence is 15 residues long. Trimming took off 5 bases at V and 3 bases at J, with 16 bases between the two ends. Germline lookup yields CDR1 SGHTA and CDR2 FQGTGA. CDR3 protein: CASSPRGGWDTEAFF. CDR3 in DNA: TGTGCCAGCAGCCCCCGCGGAGGGTGGGACACTGAAGCTTTCTTT.

The DNA of the CDR3 is TGTGCCAGCAGCTCTAGCGGGTCTGGAGAGACCCAGTACTTC. Its translation: CASSSSGSGETQYF. The chain couples TRBV5-6 to TRBJ2-5; 8 bases fit TRBD2. CDR3 size: 14 residues. Trimming removed 3 bases from V and 4 bases from J; junction bases left unmatched: 5. Germline V gives CDR1 SGHDT, CDR2 YYEEEE.